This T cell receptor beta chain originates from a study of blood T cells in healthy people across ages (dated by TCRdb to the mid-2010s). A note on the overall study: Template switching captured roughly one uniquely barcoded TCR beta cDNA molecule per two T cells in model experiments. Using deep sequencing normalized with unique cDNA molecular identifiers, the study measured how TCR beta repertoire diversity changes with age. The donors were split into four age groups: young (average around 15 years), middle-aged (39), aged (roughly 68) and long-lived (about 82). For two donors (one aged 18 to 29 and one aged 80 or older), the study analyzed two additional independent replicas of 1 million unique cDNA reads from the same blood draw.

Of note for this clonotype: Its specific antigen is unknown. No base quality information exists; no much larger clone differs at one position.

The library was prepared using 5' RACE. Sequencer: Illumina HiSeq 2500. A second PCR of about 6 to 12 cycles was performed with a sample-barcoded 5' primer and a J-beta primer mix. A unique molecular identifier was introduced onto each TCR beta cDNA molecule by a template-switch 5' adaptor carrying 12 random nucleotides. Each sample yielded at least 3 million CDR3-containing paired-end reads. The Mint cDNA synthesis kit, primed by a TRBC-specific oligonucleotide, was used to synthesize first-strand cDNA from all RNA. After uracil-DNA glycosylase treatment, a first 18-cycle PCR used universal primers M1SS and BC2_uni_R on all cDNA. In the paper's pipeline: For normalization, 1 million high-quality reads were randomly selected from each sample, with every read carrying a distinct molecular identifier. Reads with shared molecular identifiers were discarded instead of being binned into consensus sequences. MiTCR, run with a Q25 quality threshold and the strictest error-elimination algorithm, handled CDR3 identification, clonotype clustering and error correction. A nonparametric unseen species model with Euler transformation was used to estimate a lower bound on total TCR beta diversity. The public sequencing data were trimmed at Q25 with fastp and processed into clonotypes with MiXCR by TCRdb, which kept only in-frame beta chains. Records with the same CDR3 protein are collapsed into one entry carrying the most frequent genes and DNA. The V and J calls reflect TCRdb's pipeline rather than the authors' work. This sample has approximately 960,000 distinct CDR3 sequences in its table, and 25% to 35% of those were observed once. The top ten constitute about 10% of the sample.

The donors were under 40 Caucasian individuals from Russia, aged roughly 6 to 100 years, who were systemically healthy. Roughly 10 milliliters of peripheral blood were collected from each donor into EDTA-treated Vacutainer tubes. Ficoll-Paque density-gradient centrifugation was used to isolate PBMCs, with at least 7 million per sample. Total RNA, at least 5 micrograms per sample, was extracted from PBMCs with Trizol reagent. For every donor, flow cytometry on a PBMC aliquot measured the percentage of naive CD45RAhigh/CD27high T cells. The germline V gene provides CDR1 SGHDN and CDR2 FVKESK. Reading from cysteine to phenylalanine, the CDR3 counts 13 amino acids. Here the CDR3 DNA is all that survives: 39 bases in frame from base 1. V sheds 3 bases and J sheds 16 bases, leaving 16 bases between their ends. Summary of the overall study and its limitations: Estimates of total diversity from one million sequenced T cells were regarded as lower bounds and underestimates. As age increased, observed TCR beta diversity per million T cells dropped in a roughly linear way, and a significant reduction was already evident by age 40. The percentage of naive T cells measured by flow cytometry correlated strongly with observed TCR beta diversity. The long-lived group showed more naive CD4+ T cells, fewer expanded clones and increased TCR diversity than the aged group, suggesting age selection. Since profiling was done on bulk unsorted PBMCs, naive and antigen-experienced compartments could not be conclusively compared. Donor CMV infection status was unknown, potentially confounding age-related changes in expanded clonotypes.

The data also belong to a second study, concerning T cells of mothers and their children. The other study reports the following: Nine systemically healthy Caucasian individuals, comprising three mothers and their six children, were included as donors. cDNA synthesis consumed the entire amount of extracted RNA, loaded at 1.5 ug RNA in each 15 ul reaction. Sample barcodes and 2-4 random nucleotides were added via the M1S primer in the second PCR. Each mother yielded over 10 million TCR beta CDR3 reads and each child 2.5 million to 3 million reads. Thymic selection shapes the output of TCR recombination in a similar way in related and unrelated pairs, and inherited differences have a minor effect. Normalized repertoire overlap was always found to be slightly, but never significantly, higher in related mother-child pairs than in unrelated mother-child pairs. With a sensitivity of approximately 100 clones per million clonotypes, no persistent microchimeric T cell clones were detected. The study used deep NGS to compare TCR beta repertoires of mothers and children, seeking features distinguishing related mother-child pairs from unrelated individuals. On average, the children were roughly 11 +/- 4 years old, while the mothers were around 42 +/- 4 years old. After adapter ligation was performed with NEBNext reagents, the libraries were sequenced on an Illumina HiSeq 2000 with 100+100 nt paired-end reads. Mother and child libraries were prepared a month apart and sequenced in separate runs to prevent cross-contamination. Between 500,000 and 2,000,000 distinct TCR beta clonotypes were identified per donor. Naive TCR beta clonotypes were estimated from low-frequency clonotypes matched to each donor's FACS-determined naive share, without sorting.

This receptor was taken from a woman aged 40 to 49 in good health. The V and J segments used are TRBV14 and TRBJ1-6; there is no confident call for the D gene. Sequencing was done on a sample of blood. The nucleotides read TGTGCCAGCAGCCAGTCGAGGGCAGACTTACTCCACTTT. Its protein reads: CASSQSRADLLHF.